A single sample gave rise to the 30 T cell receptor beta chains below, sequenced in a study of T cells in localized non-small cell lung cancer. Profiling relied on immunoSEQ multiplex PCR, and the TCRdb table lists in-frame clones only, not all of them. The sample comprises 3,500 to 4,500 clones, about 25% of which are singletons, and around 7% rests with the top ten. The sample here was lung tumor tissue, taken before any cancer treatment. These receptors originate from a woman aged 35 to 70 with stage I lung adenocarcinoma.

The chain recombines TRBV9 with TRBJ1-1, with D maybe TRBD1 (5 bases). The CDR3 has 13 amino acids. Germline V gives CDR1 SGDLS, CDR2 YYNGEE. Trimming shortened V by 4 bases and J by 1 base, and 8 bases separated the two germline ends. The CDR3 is CASSRTGNTEAFF. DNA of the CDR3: TGTGCCAGCAGCCGAACAGGGAACACTGAAGCTTTCTTT.

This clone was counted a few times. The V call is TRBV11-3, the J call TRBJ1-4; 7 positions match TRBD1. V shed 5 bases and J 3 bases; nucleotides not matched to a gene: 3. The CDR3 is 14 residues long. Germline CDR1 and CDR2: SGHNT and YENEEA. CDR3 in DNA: TGTGCCAGCAGCCGGACAGGTCCTAATGAAAAACTGTTTTTT. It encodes CASSRTGPNEKLFF.

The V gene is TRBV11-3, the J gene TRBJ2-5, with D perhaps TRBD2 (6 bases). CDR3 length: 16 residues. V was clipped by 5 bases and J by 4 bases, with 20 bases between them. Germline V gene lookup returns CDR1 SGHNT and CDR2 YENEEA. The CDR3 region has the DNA TGTGCCAGCAGCCGGAGGGTGGTGGGGATGGGAGAGACCCAGTACTTC. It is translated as CASSRRVVGMGETQYF.

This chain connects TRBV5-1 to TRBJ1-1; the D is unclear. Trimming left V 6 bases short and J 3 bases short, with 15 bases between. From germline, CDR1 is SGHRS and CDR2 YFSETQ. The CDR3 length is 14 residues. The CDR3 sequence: CASTRDASDTEAFF. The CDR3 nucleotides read TGCGCCAGCACCCGTGACGCCTCTGACACTGAAGCTTTCTTT.

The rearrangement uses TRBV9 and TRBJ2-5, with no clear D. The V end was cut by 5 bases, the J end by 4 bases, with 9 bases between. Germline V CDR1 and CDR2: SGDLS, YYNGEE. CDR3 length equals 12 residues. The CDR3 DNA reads TGTGCCAGCAGTGTGGTAGTAGAGACCCAGTACTTC. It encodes CASSVVVETQYF.

CDR3 region: CASSYSIAGTVNTEAFF. The CDR3 region has the DNA TGTGCCAGCAGTTACTCGATTGCGGGGACGGTGAACACTGAAGCTTTCTTT. J is TRBJ1-1 and V is TRBV6-8; maybe TRBD1 (5 bases). The CDR3 is made up of 17 amino acids. Trimming cost V 0 bases and J 0 bases, with 14 bases left between them. CDR1 is MNHGY, CDR2 SAAAGT, per germline.

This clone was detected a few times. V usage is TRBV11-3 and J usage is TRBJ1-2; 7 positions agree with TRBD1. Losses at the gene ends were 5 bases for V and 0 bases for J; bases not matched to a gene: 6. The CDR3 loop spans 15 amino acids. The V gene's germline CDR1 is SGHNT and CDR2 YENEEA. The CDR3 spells CASSLGTASNYGYTF. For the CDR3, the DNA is TGTGCCAGCAGCCTCGGGACAGCTTCTAACTATGGCTACACCTTC.

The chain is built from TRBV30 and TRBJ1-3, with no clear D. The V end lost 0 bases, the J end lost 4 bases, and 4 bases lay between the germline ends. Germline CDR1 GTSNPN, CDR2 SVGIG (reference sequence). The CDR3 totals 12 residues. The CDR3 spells CAWSVGGNTIYF. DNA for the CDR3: TGTGCCTGGAGTGTTGGCGGAAACACCATATATTTT.

CDR3 bases: TGTGCCAGCAGCGGGAGGGTTCGGAGCACTGAAGCTTTCTTT. Translating it yields CASSGRVRSTEAFF. V is TRBV9 and J is TRBJ1-1, with D unresolved. The V gene lost 3 bases and the J gene lost 4 bases, with 13 bases spanning the gap. The germline V gene has CDR1 SGDLS and CDR2 YYNGEE. The CDR3 is made up of 14 amino acids.

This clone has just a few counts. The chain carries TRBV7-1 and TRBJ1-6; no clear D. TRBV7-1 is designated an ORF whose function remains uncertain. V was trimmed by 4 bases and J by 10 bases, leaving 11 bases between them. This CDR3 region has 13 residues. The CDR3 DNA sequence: TGTGCCAGCAGCTTAGCGGACGGATCACCCCTCCACTTT. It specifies CASSLADGSPLHF.

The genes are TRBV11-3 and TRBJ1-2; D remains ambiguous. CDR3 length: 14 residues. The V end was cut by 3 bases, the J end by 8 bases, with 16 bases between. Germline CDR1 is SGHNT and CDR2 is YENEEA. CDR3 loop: CASSLEGIPMGYTF. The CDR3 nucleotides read TGTGCCAGCAGCTTGGAGGGAATACCTATGGGCTACACCTTC. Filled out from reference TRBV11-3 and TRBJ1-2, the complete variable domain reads EAGVVQSPRYKIIEKKQPVAFWCNPISGHNTLYWYLQNLGQGPELLIRYENEEAVDDSQLPKDRFSAERLKGVDSTLKIQPAELGDSAVYLCASSLEGIPMGYTFGSGTRLTVV.

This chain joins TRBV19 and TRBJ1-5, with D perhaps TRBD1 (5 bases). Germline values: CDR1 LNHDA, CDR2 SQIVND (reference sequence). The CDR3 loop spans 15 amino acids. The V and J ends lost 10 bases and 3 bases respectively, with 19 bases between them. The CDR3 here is CATSQGPTPNQPQHF. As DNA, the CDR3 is TGTGCCACCTCCCAGGGACCCACCCCCAATCAGCCCCAGCATTTT.

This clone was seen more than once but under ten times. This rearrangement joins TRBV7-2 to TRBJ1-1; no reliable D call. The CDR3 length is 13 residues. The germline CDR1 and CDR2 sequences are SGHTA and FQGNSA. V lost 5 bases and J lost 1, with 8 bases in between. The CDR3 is CASSSRENTEAFF. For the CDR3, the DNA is TGTGCCAGCAGCAGTCGGGAGAACACTGAAGCTTTCTTT. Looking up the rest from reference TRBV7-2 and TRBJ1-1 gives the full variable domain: GAGVSQSPSNKVTEKGKDVELRCDPISGHTALYWYRQSLGQGLEFLIYFQGNSAPDKSGLPSDRFSAERTGGSVSTLTIQRTQQEDSAVYLCASSSRENTEAFFGQGTRLTVV.

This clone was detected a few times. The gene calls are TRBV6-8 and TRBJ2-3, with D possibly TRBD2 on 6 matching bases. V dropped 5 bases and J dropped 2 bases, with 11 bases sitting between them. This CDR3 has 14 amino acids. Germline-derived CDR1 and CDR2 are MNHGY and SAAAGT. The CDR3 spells CASSLSGYTDTQYF. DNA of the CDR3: TGTGCCAGCAGTCTTAGCGGATACACAGATACGCAGTATTTT.

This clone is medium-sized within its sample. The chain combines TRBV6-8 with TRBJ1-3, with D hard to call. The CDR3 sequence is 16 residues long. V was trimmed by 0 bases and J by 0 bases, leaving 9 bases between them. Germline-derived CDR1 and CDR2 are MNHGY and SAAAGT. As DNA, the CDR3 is TGTGCCAGCAGTTACTCGAGTCAGAGCTCTGGAAACACCATATATTTT. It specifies CASSYSSQSSGNTIYF.

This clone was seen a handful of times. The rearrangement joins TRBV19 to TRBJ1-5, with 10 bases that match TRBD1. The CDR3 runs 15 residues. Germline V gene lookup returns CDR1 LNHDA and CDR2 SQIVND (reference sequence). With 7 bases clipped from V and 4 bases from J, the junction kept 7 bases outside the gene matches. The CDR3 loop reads CASTSGQGWNQPQHF. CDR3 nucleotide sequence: TGTGCCAGTACCTCGGGACAGGGGTGGAATCAGCCCCAGCATTTT.

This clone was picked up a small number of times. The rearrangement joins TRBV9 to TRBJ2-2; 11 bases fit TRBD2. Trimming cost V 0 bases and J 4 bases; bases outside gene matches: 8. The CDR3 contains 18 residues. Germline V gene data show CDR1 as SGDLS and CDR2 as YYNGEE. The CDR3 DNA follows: TGTGCCAGCAGCGTAGGGCTAGCGGGGGGTCTCGGCACCGGGGAGCTGTTTTTT. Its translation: CASSVGLAGGLGTGELFF.

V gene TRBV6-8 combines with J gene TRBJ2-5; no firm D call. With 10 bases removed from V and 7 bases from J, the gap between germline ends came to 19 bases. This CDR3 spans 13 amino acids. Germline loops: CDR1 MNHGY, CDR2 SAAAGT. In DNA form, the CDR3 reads TGTGCCATAAGTCTCAGAAGTGAAGGGACCCAGTACTTC. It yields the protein CAISLRSEGTQYF.

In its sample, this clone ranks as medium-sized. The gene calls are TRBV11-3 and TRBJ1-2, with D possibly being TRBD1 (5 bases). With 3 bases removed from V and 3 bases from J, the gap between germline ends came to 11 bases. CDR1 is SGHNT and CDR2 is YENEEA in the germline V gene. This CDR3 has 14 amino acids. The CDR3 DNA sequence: TGTGCCAGCAGCTTGGGGCAGAATTACTATGGCTACACCTTC. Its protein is CASSLGQNYYGYTF.

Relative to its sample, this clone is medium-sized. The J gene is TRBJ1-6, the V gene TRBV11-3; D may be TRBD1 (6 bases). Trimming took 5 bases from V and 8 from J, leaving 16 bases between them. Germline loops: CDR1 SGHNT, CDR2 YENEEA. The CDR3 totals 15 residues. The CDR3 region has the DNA TGTGCCAGCAGCCAAGGTAGGGAGGGGGATTCACCCCTCCACTTT. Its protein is CASSQGREGDSPLHF.

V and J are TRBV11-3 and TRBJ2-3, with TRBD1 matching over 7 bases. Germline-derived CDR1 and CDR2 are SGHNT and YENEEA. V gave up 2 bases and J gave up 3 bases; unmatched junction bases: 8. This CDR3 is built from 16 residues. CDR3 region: CASSLITGERTDTQYF. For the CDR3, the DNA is TGTGCCAGCAGCTTAATTACAGGGGAAAGAACAGATACGCAGTATTTT.

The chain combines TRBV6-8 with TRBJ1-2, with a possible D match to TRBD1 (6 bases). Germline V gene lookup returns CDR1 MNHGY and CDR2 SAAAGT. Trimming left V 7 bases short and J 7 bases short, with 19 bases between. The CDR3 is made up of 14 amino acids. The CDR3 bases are TGTGCCAGCATTAAACTACAGGGAGGTGCTGGCTACACCTTC. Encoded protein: CASIKLQGGAGYTF.

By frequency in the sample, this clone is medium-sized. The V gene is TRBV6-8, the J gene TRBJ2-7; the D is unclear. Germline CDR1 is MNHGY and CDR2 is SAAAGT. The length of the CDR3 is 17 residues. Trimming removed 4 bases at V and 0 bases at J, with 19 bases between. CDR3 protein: CASSFLMRLTPSYEQYF. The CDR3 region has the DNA TGTGCCAGCAGTTTCCTCATGCGACTCACCCCCTCCTACGAGCAGTACTTC.

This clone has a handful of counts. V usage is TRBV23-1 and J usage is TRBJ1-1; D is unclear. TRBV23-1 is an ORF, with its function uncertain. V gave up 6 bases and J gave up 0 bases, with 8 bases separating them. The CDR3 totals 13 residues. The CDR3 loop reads CASSLDMNTEAFF. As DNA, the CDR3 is TGCGCCAGCAGCTTGGATATGAACACTGAAGCTTTCTTT.

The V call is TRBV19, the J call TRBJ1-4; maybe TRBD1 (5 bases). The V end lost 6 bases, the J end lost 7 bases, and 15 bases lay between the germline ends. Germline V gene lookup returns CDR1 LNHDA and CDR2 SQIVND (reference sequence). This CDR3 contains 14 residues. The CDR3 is CASRPTGGFEKLFF. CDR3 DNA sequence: TGTGCCAGTAGACCGACGGGGGGGTTTGAAAAACTGTTTTTT.

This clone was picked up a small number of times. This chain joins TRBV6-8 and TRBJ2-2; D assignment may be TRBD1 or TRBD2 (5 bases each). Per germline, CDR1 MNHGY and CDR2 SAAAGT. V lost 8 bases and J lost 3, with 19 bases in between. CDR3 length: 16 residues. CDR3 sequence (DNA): TGTGCCAGCGGAGTGGGACCGAACTTCCACACCGGGGAGCTGTTTTTT. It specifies CASGVGPNFHTGELFF.

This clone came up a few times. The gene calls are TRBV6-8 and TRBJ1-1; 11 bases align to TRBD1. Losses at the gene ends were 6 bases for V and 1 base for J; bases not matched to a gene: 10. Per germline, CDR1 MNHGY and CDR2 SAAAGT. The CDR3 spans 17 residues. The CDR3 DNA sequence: TGTGCCAGCAGAAGGGGACAGGGGGTCGCGAGGAACACTGAAGCTTTCTTT. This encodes CASRRGQGVARNTEAFF.

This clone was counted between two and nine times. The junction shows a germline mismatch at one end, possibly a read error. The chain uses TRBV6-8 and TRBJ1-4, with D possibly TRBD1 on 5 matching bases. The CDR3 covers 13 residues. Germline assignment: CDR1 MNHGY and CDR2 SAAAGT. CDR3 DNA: TGTGCCATCAGTGTCGGGGCAGGGGAAAAACTGTTTTTT. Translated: CAISVGAGEKLFF.

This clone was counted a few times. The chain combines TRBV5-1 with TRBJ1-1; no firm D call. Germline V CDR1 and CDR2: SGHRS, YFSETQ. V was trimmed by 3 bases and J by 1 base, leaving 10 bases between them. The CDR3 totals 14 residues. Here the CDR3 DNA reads TGCGCCAGCAGCTCGCTAAACTGGAACACTGAAGCTTTCTTT. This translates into CASSSLNWNTEAFF.

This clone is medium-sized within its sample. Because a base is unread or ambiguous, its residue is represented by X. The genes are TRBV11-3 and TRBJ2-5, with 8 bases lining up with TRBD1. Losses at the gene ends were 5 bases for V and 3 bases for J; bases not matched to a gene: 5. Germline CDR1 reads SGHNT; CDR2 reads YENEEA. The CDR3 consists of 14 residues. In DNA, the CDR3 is TGTGCCAGCAGCAGACAGGGGACARAAGAGACCCAGTACTTC. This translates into CASSRQGTXETQYF.